Following are 7 T cell receptor beta chains from one sample sequenced in a study of blood T cells in healthy people across ages (dated by TCRdb to about 2015). Library method: 5' RACE. Instrument used: Illumina HiSeq 2500. A second PCR of roughly 7 to 11 cycles was performed with a sample-barcoded 5' primer and a J-beta primer mix. TCRdb trimmed the raw reads at Q25, called clones with MiXCR and kept productive beta chains. Rows with a matching CDR3 protein are joined into one entry that keeps the most common DNA and genes. The sample records roughly 1,500,000 distinct CDR3 sequences, roughly 32% of which are singletons. The ten largest account for about 11% of the sample. Sequenced: blood. These receptors originate from a woman in her thirties in good health.

This clonotype turned up a few times. CDR3 DNA: TGTGCCAGCAGCATGGACAGTGATAATCAGCCCCAGCATTTT. Encoded protein: CASSMDSDNQPQHF. This chain joins TRBV7-9 and TRBJ1-5; tentatively, D is TRBD1 (6 bases). In germline, CDR1 is SEHNR, CDR2 FQNEAQ (reference sequence). Trimming left V 5 bases short and J 4 bases short, with 12 bases between. CDR3 length equals 14 residues.

The gene calls are TRBV6-1 and TRBJ2-4; 7 nucleotides align to TRBD2. The V gene end was trimmed by 1 base and the J gene end by 4 bases; junction bases not matched to a gene: 4. This CDR3 spans 15 amino acids. Per germline, CDR1 MNHNS and CDR2 SASEGT. CDR3 nucleotide sequence: TGTGCCAGCAGTGAAGGGGGGGGGAAGAAAAACATTCAGTACTTC. Protein sequence: CASSEGGGKKNIQYF.

In its sample, this clonotype was seen a few times. This chain uses TRBV28 with TRBJ2-5, with 7 bases fitting TRBD2. Per the germline V gene, CDR1 is MDHEN and CDR2 is SYDVKM. V lost 6 bases to trimming and J lost 3 bases; unmatched junction nucleotides: 16. This CDR3 spans 17 amino acids. The CDR3 protein is CASRPGYPNLAEETQYF. For the CDR3, the DNA is TGTGCCAGCAGGCCTGGTTACCCGAATCTAGCGGAAGAGACCCAGTACTTC.

The rearrangement uses TRBV30 and TRBJ2-7; tentative D call: TRBD2 (5 bases). Trimming removed 4 bases from V and 2 bases from J, with 9 bases in between. Germline CDR1 reads GTSNPN; CDR2 reads SVGIG (reference sequence). The CDR3 consists of 12 residues. The CDR3: CAWNRGTYEQYF. Written as DNA, the CDR3 is TGTGCCTGGAATCGGGGAACCTACGAGCAGTACTTC.

Of note for this clonotype: The germline gene is not matched at one end of the junction; a read error may be the cause. The rearrangement joins TRBV6-1 to TRBJ1-5; D is uncertain. The CDR3 is made up of 15 amino acids. Germline CDR1 and CDR2: MNHNS and SASEGT. CDR3 amino acids: CASTLGRYSIQPQHF. The CDR3 bases are TGTGCCAGCACCCTTGGGCGGTATAGCATTCAGCCCCAGCATTTT.

V and J are TRBV15 and TRBJ1-2; D is undetermined. Deletions cut 3 bases from V and 2 bases from J, with 16 bases between. Germline assignment: CDR1 LNHNV and CDR2 YYDKDF (reference sequence). This CDR3 has 16 residues. CDR3 nucleotide sequence: TGTGCCACCAGCAGTACTTCTAACGTCAAGAACTATGGCTACACCTTC. Translating gives CATSSTSNVKNYGYTF.

J is TRBJ2-7 and V is TRBV6-5, with D perhaps matching TRBD2 (7 bases). CDR1 and CDR2 from the germline V gene are MNHEY and SVGAGI. V was shortened by 3 bases and J by 5 bases, with 14 bases between the two germline ends. This CDR3 contains 14 residues. The CDR3 loop is CASSYGRDNNEQYF. The CDR3 coding sequence is TGTGCCAGCAGTTATGGGAGGGACAATAACGAGCAGTACTTC.